This T cell receptor (beta chain) was sequenced in a study of T cell responses to AZD1222 COVID-19 vaccine. With regard to this clone: The antigen is not known.

Overall study results and limits: There were vaccine-associated CD4 TCRs across spike, dominant at 160-218 and 743-854. Seropositive status at baseline applied to only five to seven AZD1222 recipients.

This table comes from immunoSEQ multiplex PCR, and its TCRdb copy is limited to in-frame clones, with some not included. This table holds over 120,000 clones, more than 85% found once. CDR3 length equals 16 residues. The V end lost 7 bases, the J end lost 3 bases, and 22 bases lay between the germline ends. This TCR came from an adult in good health. The rearrangement joins TRBV6-7 to TRBJ2-7, with D perhaps matching TRBD1 (6 bases). TRBV6-7 is noted as an ORF with a role that remains uncertain. Material: peripheral blood, obtained on day 0 of AZD1222 vaccination. CDR3 DNA: TGTGCCAGCACCCCCCCCAGGATAACAGGGCTCTACGAGCAGTACTTC. This translates into CASTPPRITGLYEQYF.